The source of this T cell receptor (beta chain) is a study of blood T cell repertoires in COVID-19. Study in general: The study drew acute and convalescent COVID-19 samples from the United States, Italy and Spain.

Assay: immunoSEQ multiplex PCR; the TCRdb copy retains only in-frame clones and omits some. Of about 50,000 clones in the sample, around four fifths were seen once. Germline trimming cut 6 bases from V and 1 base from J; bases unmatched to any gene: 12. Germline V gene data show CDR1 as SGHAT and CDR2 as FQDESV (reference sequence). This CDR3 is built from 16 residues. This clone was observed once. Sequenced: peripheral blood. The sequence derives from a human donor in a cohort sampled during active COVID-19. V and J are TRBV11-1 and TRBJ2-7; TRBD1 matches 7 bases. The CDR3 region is CASSPAGTVSSYEQYF. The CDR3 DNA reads TGTGCCAGCAGTCCGGCAGGGACAGTCTCATCCTACGAGCAGTACTTC.